The text below deals with one T cell receptor beta chain. Its cognate antigen is unknown. This record comes from a study of CXCR3-negative and CXCR3-positive naive CD8 T cells. Background on the study: Sequencing gave roughly 130 million TRB reads overall, about 1.5 +/- 0.3 million per library.

Germline V gives CDR1 LNHDA, CDR2 SQIVND (reference sequence). There are 15 residues in the CDR3. The study's findings and limits: More hydrophobic TRB CDR3s were found in CXCR3-positive naive cells than in CXCR3-negative naive cells. After cryopreservation, expression of CXCR3 was partially reduced, and most assays were run with fresh PBMCs. Whereas memory cells differed, naive CXCR3-negative and CXCR3-positive cells shared similar TRBV-TRBJ usage.

The TRB libraries of cDNA were built by UMI-labeled 5' RACE. TCRdb re-analyzed the 5' RACE reads; it lists each CDR3 protein once, without DNA. Its table lists about 6,800 distinct CDR3 sequences. Source material: naive CXCR3+ CD8+ T cells from blood. Subset described: CD45RO-CCR7+CD27+CD95- naive CD8+ T cells expressing CXCR3 (TNR3+). The TCR comes from a human donor in good health. Some clones in this sample may be carry-over from other donors' samples. The chain has TRBV19 and TRBJ2-1. The CDR3 sequence: CASSIQEPSYNEQFF. Together with reference TRBV19 and TRBJ2-1, the CDR3 gives the full variable domain: DGGITQSPKYLFRKEGQNVTLSCEQNLNHDAMYWYRQDPGQGLRLIYYSQIVNDFQKGDIAEGYSVSREKKESFPLTVTSAQKNPTAFYLCASSIQEPSYNEQFFGPGTRLTVL.